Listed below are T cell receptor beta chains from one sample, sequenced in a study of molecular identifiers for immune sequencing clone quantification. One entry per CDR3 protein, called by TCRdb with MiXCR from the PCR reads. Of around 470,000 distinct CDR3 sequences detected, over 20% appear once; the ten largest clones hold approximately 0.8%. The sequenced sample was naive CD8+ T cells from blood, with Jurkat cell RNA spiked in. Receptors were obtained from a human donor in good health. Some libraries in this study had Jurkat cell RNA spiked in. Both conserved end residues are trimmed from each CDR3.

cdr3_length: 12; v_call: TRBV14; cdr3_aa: ASSQDSPTDTQY
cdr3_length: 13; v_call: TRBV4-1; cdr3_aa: ASSQDPAGGYEQF
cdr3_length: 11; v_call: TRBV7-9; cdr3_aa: ASSPERGSPLH
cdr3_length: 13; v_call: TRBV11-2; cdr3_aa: ASQRTGLPGDTQY
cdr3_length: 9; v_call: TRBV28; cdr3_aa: ASSLIHEQY
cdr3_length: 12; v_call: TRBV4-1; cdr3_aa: ASSQEYLTGGQY
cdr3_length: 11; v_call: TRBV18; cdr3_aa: ASSPFFEETQY
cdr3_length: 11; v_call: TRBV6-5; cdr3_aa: ASSYSPGIGYT
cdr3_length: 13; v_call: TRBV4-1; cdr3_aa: ASSQVAGAGNTIC
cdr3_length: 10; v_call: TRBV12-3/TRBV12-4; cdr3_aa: ASSHSDIGYT
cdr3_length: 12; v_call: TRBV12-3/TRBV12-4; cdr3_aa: ASSGDRTTYEQY
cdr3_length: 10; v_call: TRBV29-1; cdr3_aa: SVETGTGPGY
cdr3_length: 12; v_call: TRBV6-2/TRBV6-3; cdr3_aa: ASSYGAGNYGYT
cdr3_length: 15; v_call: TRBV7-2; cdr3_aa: ASSPGLAGGLNNEQL
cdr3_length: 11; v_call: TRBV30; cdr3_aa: AYAEPGANVLT
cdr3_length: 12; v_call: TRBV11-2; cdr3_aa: ASSPIPYVSEAF
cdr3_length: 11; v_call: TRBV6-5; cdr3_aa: ASGPGQNYEQY